This T cell receptor beta chain was found in a study of blood T cell repertoires in COVID-19. As for the study in general: The study drew acute and convalescent COVID-19 samples from the United States, Italy and Spain.

This study enrolled people aged about 18 to 100 from under 25 US geographic areas. Membership in each cohort depended on participant-reported clinical history. Cohort 3 recovered donors had two negative PCRs, clearance, or symptom resolution. In germline, CDR1 is LNHDA, CDR2 SQIVND (reference sequence). Trimming removed 1 base from V and 4 bases from J, with 17 bases in between. The CDR3 is made up of 17 amino acids. Clones were read by immunoSEQ multiplex PCR, and TCRdb kept only the in-frame ones, dropping some. The data show hundreds of thousands of clones, around 89% seen once. This chain links TRBV19 with TRBJ1-5; TRBD1 might be the D (6 bases). The receptor's source is a young man who had recovered from COVID-19. What was sequenced was PBMCs or T cells enriched from blood (not recorded which). CDR3 loop: CASSIGGNRVRNQPQHF. The DNA for the CDR3 is TGTGCCAGTAGTATAGGAGGCAACAGGGTAAGGAATCAGCCCCAGCATTTT.